Following are 18 T cell receptor beta chains from one sample sequenced in a study of response to subunit inactivated influenza vaccine. TCRdb reprocessed the RT-PCR reads with MiXCR, giving one entry per CDR3 protein. In the table there are about 700,000 distinct CDR3 sequences, 14% of which are singletons. Sample: PBMCs from blood, taken around 14 days before vaccination. The receptors derive from a man in his forties or fifties who received an inactivated influenza vaccine.

The chain couples TRBV9 to TRBJ2-2; D is ambiguous. Trimming cost V 5 bases and J 8 bases, with 7 bases left between them. CDR3 length equals 11 residues. The germline gives CDR1 SGDLS, CDR2 YYNGEE. The CDR3 bases are TGTGCCAGCAGTGAGGAGGGGGAGCTGTTTTTT. It encodes CASSEEGELFF. Complete variable domain (other parts from reference TRBV9 and TRBJ2-2): DSGVTQTPKHLITATGQRVTLRCSPRSGDLSVYWYQQSLDQGLQFLIQYYNGEERAKGNILERFSAQQFPDLHSELNLSSLELGDSALYFCASSEEGELFFGEGSRLTVL.

This clonotype appeared a few times. The V gene is TRBV6-1, the J gene TRBJ1-5, with a weak D call TRBD1 (5 bases). The germline CDR1 and CDR2 sequences are MNHNS and SASEGT. The CDR3 has 14 amino acids. V was clipped by 2 bases and J by 5 bases, with 10 bases between them. This chain's CDR3 is CASSESGFYQPQHF. The CDR3, as DNA: TGTGCCAGCAGTGAATCAGGGTTTTATCAGCCCCAGCATTTT.

V and J are TRBV6-2 or TRBV6-3 and TRBJ1-6; no clear D gene. Deletions cut 2 bases from V and 9 bases from J, with 11 bases between. This CDR3 has 14 residues. The germline V gene has CDR1 MNHEY and CDR2 SVGEGT. Here the CDR3 reads CASSYAIPSSPLHF. The DNA of the CDR3 is TGTGCCAGCAGTTACGCGATCCCGAGTTCACCCCTCCACTTT.

The chain uses TRBV5-1 and TRBJ2-1; TRBD2 matches at 11 bases. V dropped 7 bases and J dropped 3; count of bases not matched to a gene: 12. From germline, CDR1 is SGHRS and CDR2 YFSETQ. CDR3 length: 17 amino acids. The CDR3 is CASAGGSGTSGYNEQFF. In nucleotides, the CDR3 is TGCGCCAGCGCAGGGGGGTCCGGGACTAGCGGCTACAATGAGCAGTTCTTC.

This chain joins TRBV6-6 and TRBJ1-5; D uncertain. Germline CDR1 is MNHNY and CDR2 is SVGAGI (reference sequence). The length of the CDR3 is 12 residues. The V end was cut by 2 bases, the J end by 7 bases, with 6 bases between. The CDR3 loop reads CASSYDKQPQHF. The CDR3, as DNA: TGTGCCAGCAGTTACGATAAGCAGCCCCAGCATTTT.

This chain connects TRBV11-2 to TRBJ2-7, with 7 positions matching TRBD2. Germline-derived CDR1 and CDR2 are SGHAT and FQNNGV. With V trimmed by 5 bases and J by 5 bases, 12 bases remained unmatched. This CDR3 contains 15 residues. The CDR3: CASSPVPSGWDEQYF. The CDR3 DNA sequence: TGTGCCAGCAGCCCCGTTCCTAGCGGATGGGACGAGCAGTACTTC. Based on the CDR3 plus reference TRBV11-2 and TRBJ2-7, the full variable domain is EAGVAQSPRYKIIEKRQSVAFWCNPISGHATLYWYQQILGQGPKLLIQFQNNGVVDDSQLPKDRFSAERLKGVDSTLKIQPAKLEDSAVYLCASSPVPSGWDEQYFGPGTRLTVT.

This clonotype was picked up a small number of times. The CDR3: CASSLSDPSYEQYF. The CDR3 coding sequence is TGTGCCAGCAGCTTATCAGACCCATCCTACGAGCAGTACTTC. The rearrangement joins TRBV11-2 to TRBJ2-7; D call uncertain. This CDR3 comprises 14 residues. V shed 2 bases and J shed 1 base, with 9 bases lying between them. The germline V gene encodes CDR1 SGHAT and CDR2 FQNNGV. Combining the CDR3 with reference TRBV11-2 and TRBJ2-7 gives the whole variable domain EAGVAQSPRYKIIEKRQSVAFWCNPISGHATLYWYQQILGQGPKLLIQFQNNGVVDDSQLPKDRFSAERLKGVDSTLKIQPAKLEDSAVYLCASSLSDPSYEQYFGPGTRLTVT.

This clonotype was counted only a few times. The genes are TRBV20-1 and TRBJ2-1; D possibly uses TRBD1 or TRBD2 (6 bases each). Germline CDR1 DFQATT, CDR2 SNEGSKA (reference sequence). This CDR3 is built from 12 residues. V was trimmed by 3 bases and J by 5 bases, leaving 8 bases between them. For the CDR3, the DNA is TGCAGTGCTAGTCGGGGGCACAATGAGCAGTTCTTC. Residues: CSASRGHNEQFF.

In this sample, this clonotype turned up a few times. The rearrangement links TRBV7-8 to TRBJ2-3, with D tentatively TRBD2 (6 bases). The germline gives CDR1 SGHVS, CDR2 FQNEAQ. V was pared by 1 base and J by 2 bases, with 16 bases between. The CDR3 sequence is 17 residues long. CDR3: CASSLVVRGTPTDTQYF. The DNA of the CDR3 is TGTGCCAGCAGCTTAGTCGTTCGGGGGACCCCCACAGATACGCAGTATTTT.

In this sample, this clonotype turned up a few times. This chain uses TRBV5-1 with TRBJ2-3; no reliable D call. This CDR3 has 17 residues. Germline V gene data show CDR1 as SGHRS and CDR2 as YFSETQ. The germline V and J ends were trimmed by 5 bases and 2 bases, with 21 bases remaining between them. In DNA, the CDR3 is TGCGCCAGCAGTCATGGGCCTACCGGCGGCTACACAGATACGCAGTATTTT. Translated: CASSHGPTGGYTDTQYF.

The V gene is TRBV29-1, the J gene TRBJ1-4, with a weak D call TRBD1 (5 bases). Germline-derived CDR1 and CDR2 are SQVTM and ANQGSEA. The germline V and J ends were trimmed by 7 bases and 8 bases, with 20 bases remaining between them. CDR3 size: 14 residues. The CDR3 here is CSAETGTVGEKLFF. CDR3 sequence (DNA): TGCAGCGCCGAAACCGGGACCGTCGGGGAAAAACTGTTTTTT. Full variable domain (remainder filled in from reference TRBV29-1 and TRBJ1-4): SAVISQKPSRDICQRGTSLTIQCQVDSQVTMMFWYRQQPGQSLTLIATANQGSEATYESGFVIDKFPISRPNLTFSTLTVSNMSPEDSSIYLCSAETGTVGEKLFFGSGTQLSVL.

In this sample, this clonotype turned up a few times. The rearrangement joins TRBV5-4 to TRBJ2-5; 8 bases agree with TRBD2. This CDR3 region has 19 residues. After removal of 2 bases from V and 5 bases from J, the junction contained 20 bases not matched to a gene. Germline CDR1 reads SGHNT; CDR2 reads YYREEE (reference sequence). CDR3 residues: CASSFPPGGSGAKGETQYF. CDR3 sequence (DNA): TGTGCCAGCAGCTTCCCCCCCGGTGGTAGCGGGGCAAAGGGGGAGACCCAGTACTTC.

This clonotype was detected only a few times. The chain carries TRBV2 and TRBJ2-1; TRBD1 matches 7 bases. Germline trimming cut 4 bases from V and 15 bases from J; bases unmatched to any gene: 9. This CDR3 region has 12 residues. Germline V gene lookup returns CDR1 SNHLY and CDR2 FYNNEI. CDR3 DNA: TGTGCCAGCAGTGTGGGAGACAGGGCTAGGTTCTTC. Its translation is CASSVGDRARFF.

In its sample, this clonotype was seen a few times. The chain combines TRBV11-2 with TRBJ1-2, with TRBD1 matching 7 bases. The CDR3 spans 12 residues. J gave up 8 bases and V 5 bases, and 5 bases lay outside the gene matches. CDR1 and CDR2 from the germline V gene are SGHAT and FQNNGV. The CDR3 sequence is CASSPTGIGYTF. CDR3 DNA: TGTGCCAGCAGCCCGACAGGGATAGGCTACACCTTC.

This clonotype occurred a few times. The rearrangement uses TRBV6-5 and TRBJ2-2, with D perhaps being TRBD1 or TRBD2 (5 bases each). V was shortened by 4 bases and J by 6 bases, with 15 bases between the two germline ends. The germline gives CDR1 MNHEY, CDR2 SVGAGI. This CDR3 has 15 residues. CDR3 loop: CASSSRGDIPGELFF. In DNA form, the CDR3 reads TGTGCCAGCAGTTCTCGGGGCGATATCCCCGGGGAGCTGTTTTTT.

The J gene is TRBJ2-3, the V gene TRBV10-3, with a weak D call TRBD2 (5 bases). CDR1 and CDR2 (germline): ENHRY, SYGVKD. Trimming cost V 1 base and J 7 bases, with 18 bases left between them. The CDR3 runs to 16 residues. The chain's CDR3 is CAISELGDEDFHTQYF. The CDR3 region has the DNA TGTGCCATCAGTGAGTTGGGAGACGAGGATTTTCATACGCAGTATTTT.

The sample holds a few counts of this clonotype. V and J are TRBV12-3 or TRBV12-4 and TRBJ2-3, with a weak D call TRBD2 (5 bases). V gave up 10 bases and J gave up 2 bases, with 13 bases separating them. The CDR3 loop spans 13 amino acids. This chain's CDR3 is CATGRDFTDTQYF. The CDR3 DNA reads as TGTGCCACTGGCCGGGATTTCACAGATACGCAGTATTTT.

The J gene is TRBJ1-5, the V gene TRBV29-1, with D perhaps matching TRBD1 (5 bases). Germline CDR1 and CDR2: SQVTM and ANQGSEA. The CDR3 is made up of 18 amino acids. V was shortened by 7 bases and J by 0 bases, with 25 bases between the two germline ends. CDR3: CSAAQGGAKGDSNQPQHF. CDR3 bases: TGCAGCGCAGCACAAGGAGGGGCGAAGGGAGATAGCAATCAGCCCCAGCATTTT.